The 27 T cell receptor beta chains below all came from one sample that was sequenced in a study of T cells in narcolepsy. The method was immunoSEQ multiplex PCR; TCRdb's version includes in-frame clones alone and lacks a portion of them. The sample yields about 30,000 clones, around 83% seen once. The sequencing sample was made of CD45RA- memory CD4+ T cells from PBMCs. These receptors came from a human donor with narcolepsy.

This clone has just a few counts. The J gene is TRBJ2-5, the V gene TRBV19; 11 nucleotides match TRBD2. J was trimmed by 3 bases and V by 9 bases; bases with no gene match: 6. Looked up from germline, CDR1 is LNHDA and CDR2 is SQIVND (reference sequence). This CDR3 region has 14 residues. CDR3 coding DNA: TGTGCCAGCCAGGGACTAGCGGACAAAGAGACCCAGTACTTC. Protein product: CASQGLADKETQYF. Filled out from reference TRBV19 and TRBJ2-5, the complete variable domain reads DGGITQSPKYLFRKEGQNVTLSCEQNLNHDAMYWYRQDPGQGLRLIYYSQIVNDFQKGDIAEGYSVSREKKESFPLTVTSAQKNPTAFYLCASQGLADKETQYFGPGTRLLVL.

This clone was counted a single time. The chain carries TRBV18 and TRBJ2-1; D is unclear. In germline, CDR1 is KGHSH, CDR2 LQKENI. The CDR3 sequence is 15 residues long. Deletions cut 1 base from V and 2 bases from J, with 9 bases between. DNA of the CDR3: TGTGCCAGCTCACCACAGGGTAGGGCCTACAATGAGCAGTTCTTC. Residues: CASSPQGRAYNEQFF.

The chain employs TRBV6-5 and TRBJ1-2; D not certain. Germline V gene data show CDR1 as MNHEY and CDR2 as SVGAGI. V was shortened by 3 bases and J by 6 bases, with 8 bases between the two germline ends. The CDR3 is made up of 12 amino acids. The chain's CDR3 is CASSYLRNGYTF. The CDR3 nucleotides are TGTGCCAGCAGTTATTTAAGGAATGGCTACACCTTC.

The chain links TRBV6-1 to TRBJ2-5; D gene unclear. With the DNA end fitting TRBJ2-7 better, the J assignment may be wrong. The CDR3 loop spans 12 amino acids. CDR1 is MNHNS and CDR2 is SASEGT in the germline V gene. The DNA of the CDR3 is TGTGCCAGCAGAGAATCACTTAACGAGCAGTACTTC. Protein: CASRESLNEQYF.

This chain joins TRBV2 and TRBJ1-3; no reliable D call. The V and J ends lost 7 bases and 1 base respectively, with 11 bases between them. This CDR3 spans 14 amino acids. The germline V gene has CDR1 SNHLY and CDR2 FYNNEI. CDR3 in amino acids: CASKRDESGNTIYF. The CDR3 DNA sequence: TGTGCCAGCAAGAGAGACGAGTCTGGAAACACCATATATTTT.

The chain carries TRBV7-3 and TRBJ1-1; D remains ambiguous. V was shortened by 1 base and J by 4 bases, with 13 bases between the two germline ends. The CDR3 is 15 amino acids. Germline values: CDR1 SGHTA, CDR2 FQGTGA. CDR3 in amino acids: CASSLMPGSLTEAFF. The DNA of the CDR3 is TGTGCCAGCAGCTTAATGCCCGGCAGTCTCACTGAAGCTTTCTTT.

The chain recombines TRBV2 with TRBJ1-1; possible D gene TRBD1, 6 bases. V lost 5 bases and J 11 bases, leaving 15 bases between the germline ends. The CDR3 runs 12 residues. From germline, CDR1 is SNHLY and CDR2 FYNNEI. CDR3 amino acids: CASSKRGDRAFF. The CDR3 coding sequence is TGTGCCAGCAGTAAAAGGGGGGATCGGGCTTTCTTT.

This chain joins TRBV7-2 and TRBJ1-2, with D possibly TRBD1 on 6 matching bases. The ends were cut back, 5 bases at V and 0 bases at J, with 16 bases in the middle. This CDR3 contains 16 residues. Germline lookup yields CDR1 SGHTA and CDR2 FQGNSA. The CDR3 region is CASSAPGTPTNYGYTF. Here the CDR3 DNA reads TGTGCCAGCAGCGCCCCCGGGACACCTACTAACTATGGCTACACCTTC.

The chain carries TRBV7-2 and TRBJ2-1, with D tentatively TRBD2 (5 bases). V lost 9 bases and J 9 bases, leaving 21 bases between the germline ends. Germline CDR1 reads SGHTA; CDR2 reads FQGNSA. This CDR3 has 14 residues. CDR3 sequence: CASIGGRMIGEQFF. The CDR3 bases are TGTGCCAGTATCGGAGGCCGAATGATCGGTGAGCAGTTCTTC.

This clone has a handful of counts. The rearrangement links TRBV18 to TRBJ1-1; D uncertain. The V gene lost 6 bases and the J gene lost 0 bases, with 14 bases spanning the gap. The length of the CDR3 is 15 residues. Germline CDR1 and CDR2: KGHSH and LQKENI. Written as DNA, the CDR3 is TGTGCCAGCTCCCTAACCCAGAGAATGAACACTGAAGCTTTCTTT. Amino acids: CASSLTQRMNTEAFF.

The rearrangement joins TRBV7-2 to TRBJ1-3, with D uncertain. The germline V and J ends were trimmed by 5 bases and 1 base, with 12 bases remaining between them. There are 15 residues in the CDR3. The germline CDR1 and CDR2 sequences are SGHTA and FQGNSA. This CDR3 is CASSPQLGSGNTIYF. The CDR3 coding sequence is TGTGCCAGCAGCCCCCAGTTGGGGTCTGGAAACACCATATATTTT.

This chain's CDR3 is CASSISSQFGAFF. The CDR3 DNA sequence: TGTGCCAGCTCCATATCGTCACAGTTTGGTGCTTTCTTT. The J gene is TRBJ1-1, the V gene TRBV18; D gene ambiguous. This CDR3 is built from 13 residues. Germline assignment: CDR1 KGHSH and CDR2 LQKENI. The ends were cut back, 6 bases at V and 11 bases at J, with 19 bases in the middle.

DNA for the CDR3: TGTGCCAGCAGCTTAGACCGGGACGGACGATCCTACGAGCAGTACTTC. This translates into CASSLDRDGRSYEQYF. This sequence joins TRBV13 and TRBJ2-7; D assignment may be TRBD1 or TRBD2 (5 bases each). The CDR3 runs 16 residues. Trimming cost V 1 base and J 1 base, with 14 bases left between them. Germline-derived CDR1 and CDR2 are PRHDT and FYEKMQ (reference sequence).

This chain connects TRBV10-3 to TRBJ1-2, with D unclear. Trimming took off 4 bases at V and 10 bases at J, with 16 bases between the two ends. Germline CDR1 ENHRY, CDR2 SYGVKD. The CDR3 is 13 residues long. CDR3 protein: CAISAGGGTPYTF. The CDR3, as DNA: TGTGCCATCAGTGCGGGAGGCGGTACCCCCTACACCTTC.

The V and J genes are TRBV5-1 and TRBJ2-7; D unclear. The germline V and J ends were trimmed by 0 bases and 3 bases, with 13 bases remaining between them. Germline V CDR1 and CDR2: SGHRS, YFSETQ. CDR3 length: 15 residues. The CDR3 protein is CASSLDGNTVYEQYF. The CDR3, as DNA: TGCGCCAGCAGCTTGGATGGTAACACCGTCTACGAGCAGTACTTC.

The chain is built from TRBV7-2 and TRBJ2-5; D is possibly TRBD1 or TRBD2 (5 bases each). Judging by the DNA end, TRBJ2-7 fits better; the J call may be wrong. In germline, CDR1 is SGHTA, CDR2 FQGNSA. The CDR3 extends over 13 amino acids. The CDR3 DNA reads TGTGCCAGCAGCCGGGACCTTACCTACGAGCAGTACTTC. Amino acids: CASSRDLTYEQYF.

The CDR3 region is CASSLLYPGLAGVPNEQFF. CDR3 nucleotide sequence: TGTGCCAGCAGCTTACTCTACCCGGGACTAGCGGGGGTACCCAATGAGCAGTTCTTC. The rearrangement joins TRBV7-8 to TRBJ2-1, with 14 bases lining up with TRBD2. Germline assignment: CDR1 SGHVS and CDR2 FQNEAQ. The trim removed 2 bases at V and 6 bases at J, leaving 12 bases unmatched. This CDR3 has 19 amino acids.

This chain links TRBV30 with TRBJ2-5; TRBD1 matches at 8 bases. Germline loops: CDR1 GTSNPN, CDR2 SVGIG (reference sequence). The CDR3 is 16 residues long. V was pared by 3 bases and J by 1 base, with 10 bases of the junction left unmatched. Here the CDR3 DNA reads TGTGCCTGGAGCCTCCCCCCGGGACAGGCCCAAGAGACCCAGTACTTC. Amino acid sequence: CAWSLPPGQAQETQYF.

The chain recombines TRBV9 with TRBJ1-1; D is perhaps TRBD1 (5 bases). From germline, CDR1 is SGDLS and CDR2 YYNGEE. Trimming shortened V by 5 bases and J by 4 bases, and 24 bases separated the two germline ends. This CDR3 has 17 residues. The DNA for the CDR3 is TGTGCCAGCAGGGCGGACCCATGGGGCCGCGGAGGCACTGAAGCTTTCTTT. It yields the protein CASRADPWGRGGTEAFF.

This rearrangement joins TRBV18 to TRBJ1-2; D is uncertain. Germline loops: CDR1 KGHSH, CDR2 LQKENI. The V end was cut by 0 bases, the J end by 6 bases, with 14 bases between. This CDR3 is built from 15 residues. CDR3 bases: TGTGCCAGCTCACCACCCGAACGAGGGTATAATGGCTACACCTTC. As protein: CASSPPERGYNGYTF. The whole variable domain, remainder taken from reference TRBV18 and TRBJ1-2, is NAGVMQNPRHLVRRRGQEARLRCSPMKGHSHVYWYRQLPEEGLKFMVYLQKENIIDESGMPKERFSAEFPKEGPSILRIQQVVRGDSAAYFCASSPPERGYNGYTFGSGTRLTVV.

CDR3 loop: CASSLGQGSRETQYF. In DNA, the CDR3 is TGTGCCAGTAGTTTGGGACAGGGTTCACGCGAGACCCAGTACTTC. The V and J genes are TRBV19 and TRBJ2-5; 9 nucleotides match TRBD1. The CDR3 totals 15 residues. Losses at the gene ends were 5 bases for V and 5 bases for J; bases not matched to a gene: 9. Per germline, CDR1 LNHDA and CDR2 SQIVND (reference sequence).

The CDR3 region is CASRPRGQGPRGDEQFF. The CDR3 DNA reads TGTGCCAGCAGGCCCCGGGGACAGGGCCCTCGCGGGGATGAGCAGTTCTTC. The V call is TRBV28, the J call TRBJ2-1; 9 bases fit TRBD1. The trim removed 6 bases at V and 8 bases at J, leaving 17 bases unmatched. CDR1 MDHEN and CDR2 SYDVKM come from the germline V gene. CDR3 length equals 17 residues. Drawing the rest from reference TRBV28 and TRBJ2-1, the complete variable domain is DVKVTQSSRYLVKRTGEKVFLECVQDMDHENMFWYRQDPGLGLRLIYFSYDVKMKEKGDIPEGYSVSREKKERFSLILESASTNQTSMYLCASRPRGQGPRGDEQFFGPGTRLTVL.

The chain combines TRBV29-1 with TRBJ1-1; perhaps TRBD1 as D (5 bases). The CDR3 totals 13 residues. From germline, CDR1 is SQVTM and CDR2 ANQGSEA. Trimming pared 3 bases from V and 1 base from J, leaving 9 bases between. The CDR3 DNA is TGCAGCGTTGATCCAGGGACGAACACTGAAGCTTTCTTT. As protein: CSVDPGTNTEAFF.

V usage is TRBV4-1 and J usage is TRBJ2-6; TRBD1 matches at 7 bases. Germline CDR1 MGHRA, CDR2 YSYEKL. CDR3 length: 19 residues. J lost 0 bases, V lost 4 bases, and 12 bases had no gene match. In DNA, the CDR3 is TGCGCCAGCAGCCCCCGGGACAGAGACCTTAGCTCTGGGGCCAACGTCCTGACTTTC. Its translation: CASSPRDRDLSSGANVLTF.

The rearrangement uses TRBV7-2 and TRBJ2-5; D could derive from TRBD1 or TRBD2 (6 bases each). Germline values: CDR1 SGHTA, CDR2 FQGNSA. This CDR3 has 13 residues. V was pared by 3 bases and J by 4 bases, with 9 bases between. The CDR3 DNA follows: TGTGCCAGCAGCTTGAGGGGGGTAGAGACCCAGTACTTC. Protein: CASSLRGVETQYF.

This clone occurred once. In DNA form, the CDR3 reads TGTGCCTGGGAGACAGGGGACAATCAGCCCCAGCATTTT. This translates into CAWETGDNQPQHF. V gene TRBV30 combines with J gene TRBJ1-5, with 8 bases aligning to TRBD1. Losses at the gene ends were 5 bases for V and 3 bases for J; bases not matched to a gene: 3. Germline V gene lookup returns CDR1 GTSNPN and CDR2 SVGIG (reference sequence). CDR3 size: 13 residues.

The genes are TRBV10-1 and TRBJ2-3; 7 bases fit TRBD2. Germline CDR1 WNHNN, CDR2 SYGVQD (reference sequence). The CDR3 runs 15 residues. The ends lost 9 bases at V and 4 bases at J; junction bases unmatched: 13. The CDR3 region has the DNA TGCGCCAGTAGCCCGCGGGGGATGGGGGCAGATACGCAGTATTTT. This gives the protein CASSPRGMGADTQYF.